Here is one TCR beta chain with its context. Its target is unknown. This sample is drawn from a study of T cell responses to AZD1222 COVID-19 vaccine. Study summary: Pooling of second doses given at about 4 or about 12 weeks was done. Study conclusions and caveats: Most donors were white British, females outnumbered males, and clonal diversity was possibly underestimated. Among vaccine-associated CD4 TCRs, coverage spanned spike, with dominance at 160-218 and 743-854. Only a handful of people who got AZD1222 tested seropositive at baseline.

The CDR3 consists of 12 residues. The germline gives CDR1 WSHSY, CDR2 SAAADI. Trimming removed 6 bases at V and 7 bases at J, with 12 bases between. TCRdb keeps only in-frame clones here, not all; method: immunoSEQ multiplex PCR. The profile shows 150,000 to 200,000 clones, just under 90% of them singletons. The sequenced sample was peripheral blood, obtained on day 0 of AZD1222 vaccination. The chain links TRBV10-2 to TRBJ2-5; no clear D gene. The TCR sequence derives from an adult in good health. CDR3 DNA sequence: TGCGCCAGCAGCCCAGAAACGGCGACCCAGTACTTC. Its protein is CASSPETATQYF.